The subject of this entry is one TCR beta chain. Its antigen is not known. Clones were read by immunoSEQ multiplex PCR, and TCRdb kept only the in-frame ones, dropping some. The sample lists roughly 180,000 clones, about 80% occurring once. These data come from a study of cytotoxic CD8 clonotypes in ibrutinib-treated CLL. Study at large: Over 10 relapsed/refractory, some 14 treatment-naive; around 18 IGHV unmutated. Responses: around 24 partial, 2 complete; after median roughly 63 months, around 15 stayed remitted, some twelve progressed. Overall study results and limits: Increased clonality at ibrutinib response gave way to a return toward baseline at progression. Sampling schedules were unmatched across sustained-remission and progressing patients.

This TCR derives from a human donor with chronic lymphocytic leukemia. The sequencing here drew on PBMCs, taken after 24 months of ibrutinib treatment.

The CDR3 reads CASKGPGWVTEQYF. The CDR3 DNA is TGTGCCAGCAAAGGGCCTGGGTGGGTCACCGAGCAGTACTTC. The V and J genes are TRBV25-1 and TRBJ2-7; D is undetermined. The germline V gene encodes CDR1 MGHDK and CDR2 SYGVNS. V was clipped by 7 bases and J by 6 bases, with 19 bases between them. The CDR3 sequence is 14 residues long.